Listed below are T cell receptor beta chains from one sample, sequenced in a study of lymphopenia after photon versus proton radiotherapy. The table came from immunoSEQ multiplex PCR; TCRdb's copy has only in-frame clones and leaves some out. Of 15,000 or so clones detected, under 90% appear once; the ten largest clones hold around 10%. Sequences were derived from peripheral blood, sampled from a patient treated with proton-based radiotherapy. Receptor source: a man between 70 and 80 years old with pancreatic cancer. Each CDR3 is given with its conserved first and last residue. A D gene is named only where the DNA matches it firmly. Size tells how often a clone was seen (once, few, many) or the class of an expanded clone, and some rows leave it out.

clone size,J gene,D gene,V gene,CDR3 DNA,CDR3 protein
few,TRBJ1-2,-,TRBV18,TGTGCCAGCTCTGTGGCAGGCCTTGCCTACTATGGCTACACCTTC,CASSVAGLAYYGYTF
-,TRBJ1-5,-,TRBV7-8,TGTGCCAGCAGCCCCAGGGAGGGGGAGGAAAGTCAGCCCCAGCATTTT,CASSPREGEESQPQHF
-,TRBJ1-5,TRBD1,TRBV6-1,TGTGCCAGCTGTAGGGGACAGCCAGAGCCCCAGCATTTT,CASCRGQPEPQHF
once,TRBJ1-2,-,TRBV5-1,TGCGCCAGCAGCTTGGCCGCTAGCGCAGGGCGAGGCTACACCTTC,CASSLAASAGRGYTF
-,TRBJ2-7,-,TRBV5-1,TGCGCCAGCAGCTTTGCAGGACAGTATTCCTACGAGCAGTACTTC,CASSFAGQYSYEQYF
-,TRBJ2-1,-,TRBV5-1,TGCGCCAGCAGCTTGGTGTACTACAATGAGCAGTTCTTC,CASSLVYYNEQFF
-,TRBJ2-1,-,TRBV5-5,TGTGCCAGCAGCTTGGGGCAGGGAGACAATGAGCAGTTCTTC,CASSLGQGDNEQFF
few,TRBJ2-1,TRBD2,TRBV7-3,TGTGCCAGCAGCTTCGACGGGGGGTCCTACAATGAGCAGTTCTTC,CASSFDGGSYNEQFF
-,TRBJ2-7,-,TRBV20-1,TGCAGTGTGGCAGAGGACTACGAGCAGTACTTC,CSVAEDYEQYF
-,TRBJ1-1,-,TRBV11-1,TGTGCCAGCAGCTTAGCGGGTGGCTATATAAGGGGCACTGAAGCTTTCTTT,CASSLAGGYIRGTEAFF
-,TRBJ2-5,-,TRBV10-2,TGCGCCAGCAGTAGACAGGCAAAAGAGACCCAGTACTTC,CASSRQAKETQYF
-,TRBJ2-1,TRBD2,TRBV27,TGTGCCAGCAGTTTAGGTCTAGCGGGTATAGGCAATGAGCAGTTCTTC,CASSLGLAGIGNEQFF
few,TRBJ2-2,-,TRBV30,TGTGCCTGGAAGGGGGGGTTTGAGCAGGCCATTTCGAACACCGGGGAGCTGTTTTTT,CAWKGGFEQAISNTGELFF
-,TRBJ2-2,TRBD2,TRBV7-7,TGTGCCAGCAGCTTGAGCCCTCCAGGAGCTAGCGGGGGTATCGGGGAGCTGTTTTTT,CASSLSPPGASGGIGELFF
-,TRBJ2-6,-,TRBV11-3,TGTGCCAGCAGCTTAGATGGGTTACGCCGAACTGGGGCCAACGTCCTGACTTTC,CASSLDGLRRTGANVLTF
-,TRBJ2-7,TRBD2,TRBV18,TGTGCCAGCTCAACCAACCTGGGCGGGAGCGGCCACGAGCAGTACTTC,CASSTNLGGSGHEQYF
once,TRBJ2-1,TRBD2,TRBV29-1,TGCAGCGTTGAAGATTGGGAGAGCGGGAGATTAAGGAATGAGCAGTTCTTC,CSVEDWESGRLRNEQFF
few,TRBJ2-4,TRBD2,TRBV5-6,TGTGCCAGCAGCTTGGAGGCGGGAGGGGTAGCCAAAAACATTCAGTACTTC,CASSLEAGGVAKNIQYF
-,TRBJ2-3,TRBD2,TRBV19,TGTGCCAGTAGCCCGCGCAGCGGGGGGGGCACAGATACGCAGTATTTT,CASSPRSGGGTDTQYF
-,TRBJ1-2,-,TRBV13,TGTGCCAGCAGTGCGAAACAGGGTTTCTATGGCTACACCTTC,CASSAKQGFYGYTF
-,TRBJ1-5,-,TRBV27,TGTGCCAGCAGTTTCCCTTCGGGACGAGGCAATCAGCCCCAGCATTTT,CASSFPSGRGNQPQHF
few,TRBJ1-6,-,TRBV10-1,TGCGCCAGCAGTGACCTCCGGGACACTTCACCCCTCCACTTT,CASSDLRDTSPLHF
once,TRBJ1-2,TRBD1,TRBV27,TGTGCCAGCAGCAGGCTACAGGGGAATGGCTACACCTTC,CASSRLQGNGYTF
few,TRBJ1-3,-,TRBV6-1,TGTGCCAGCAGTGAAGAAGGGGTATTTGGAAACACCATATATTTT,CASSEEGVFGNTIYF
-,TRBJ2-1,TRBD2,TRBV13,TGTGCCAGCAGCTTAGAAGCGGGGGGGCTCCCCTCCTACAATGAGCAGTTCTTC,CASSLEAGGLPSYNEQFF
-,TRBJ2-7,TRBD1,TRBV4-1,TGCGCCAGCAGCCAACCGAACAGGGGGAGCTACGAGCAGTACTTC,CASSQPNRGSYEQYF
once,TRBJ2-1,-,TRBV14,TGTGCCAGCAGCCAAGATGGGGGAGTCTACAATGAGCAGTTCTTC,CASSQDGGVYNEQFF
-,TRBJ1-1,-,TRBV19,TGTGCCAGTAGTACGGGACCGCTGAACACTGAAGCTTTCTTT,CASSTGPLNTEAFF
-,TRBJ2-1,TRBD2,TRBV19,TGTGCCAGTAGGCTAGCGGGAGTAGTCGCCTACAATGAGCAGTTCTTC,CASRLAGVVAYNEQFF
-,TRBJ2-7,-,TRBV7-6,TGTGCCAGCAGCTTAGTCGAGGGTCTCTACGAGCAGTACTTC,CASSLVEGLYEQYF
-,TRBJ1-1,-,TRBV6-5,TGTGCCAGCAGTTACGCTGAGGGTAGAACTGAAGCTTTCTTT,CASSYAEGRTEAFF
-,TRBJ2-7,TRBD1,TRBV9,TGTGCCAGCAGCGCTACCGGGACAGGGGTCTCCGAGCAGTACTTC,CASSATGTGVSEQYF
-,TRBJ1-5,-,TRBV19,TGTGCCAGTAGACGGAGGGGTGACAATCAGCCCCAGCATTTT,CASRRRGDNQPQHF
-,TRBJ2-1,-,TRBV11-3,TGTGCCAGCAGCTTAGAGTCTCAAACCGAGCAGTTCTTC,CASSLESQTEQFF
-,TRBJ2-1,-,TRBV9,TGTGCCAGCAGCGTAGGGAGTCTCGGCTCCTACAATGAGCAGTTCTTC,CASSVGSLGSYNEQFF
-,TRBJ1-2,-,TRBV5-1,TGCGCCAGCAGCTCACAGGGAAATAGAAAGAACTATGGCTACACCTTC,CASSSQGNRKNYGYTF
-,TRBJ1-1,-,TRBV7-6,TGTGCCAGCAGCTTAAGGGCCGGGGTGGACACTGAAGCTTTCTTT,CASSLRAGVDTEAFF
-,TRBJ2-7,-,TRBV11-3,TGTGCCAGCAGCCAAACTCGCGGGACAACCTACGAGCAGTACTTC,CASSQTRGTTYEQYF
-,TRBJ1-1,-,TRBV2,TGTGCCAGCAGTGATGAGGGGTACACTGAAGCTTTCTTT,CASSDEGYTEAFF
-,TRBJ2-7,TRBD2,TRBV5-1,TGCGCCAGCAGCTTGGTTAGGACTAGCGGGAGGGGCTACGAGCAGTACTTC,CASSLVRTSGRGYEQYF
-,TRBJ1-2,TRBD1,TRBV6-4,TGTGCCAGCAGTGACTCGACGAACAGGGGACCTTCCTATGGCTACACCTTC,CASSDSTNRGPSYGYTF
-,TRBJ1-2,-,TRBV6-1,TGTGCCAGCAGTGAAGAGGGACGGCTATATGGCTACACCTTC,CASSEEGRLYGYTF
-,TRBJ2-1,TRBD1,TRBV7-9,TGTGCCAGCAGCACCGGGACAGCACCTAACAATGAGCAGTTCTTC,CASSTGTAPNNEQFF
few,TRBJ2-1,-,TRBV7-9,TGTGCCAGCAGCCCCTCGCGGGACCTTAACAATGAGCAGTTCTTC,CASSPSRDLNNEQFF
-,TRBJ2-3,-,TRBV11-2,TGTGCCAGCAGCTTAGTGGGGTCTAGCACAGATACGCAGTATTTT,CASSLVGSSTDTQYF
-,TRBJ2-7,-,TRBV4-1,TGCGCCAGCAGCACGGGACCGACCTCCTACGAGCAGTACTTC,CASSTGPTSYEQYF
-,TRBJ1-1,-,TRBV11-2,TGTGCCAGCAGCGTAACTATGAACACTGAAGCTTTCTTT,CASSVTMNTEAFF
-,TRBJ2-6,TRBD2,TRBV6-1,TGTGCCAGCCAGCGGGGGGACTCTGGGGCCAACGTCCTGACTTTC,CASQRGDSGANVLTF
-,TRBJ1-6,TRBD1,TRBV5-8,TGTGCCAGCAGCTTCTCAAGGGGACAGACCAGCTCCTATAATTCACCCCTCCACTTT,CASSFSRGQTSSYNSPLHF
-,TRBJ2-1,-,TRBV5-1,TGCGCCAGCAGCTTGTCAGCGAATGAGCAGTTCTTC,CASSLSANEQFF
-,TRBJ2-7,TRBD2,TRBV2,TGTGCCAGCAGTGAAGCGGGACTAGCGGTGTTTCTTACCTACGAGCAGTACTTC,CASSEAGLAVFLTYEQYF
-,TRBJ1-1,TRBD1,TRBV5-1,TGCGCCAGCAGCAGGACAGGGGACACTGAAGCTTTCTTT,CASSRTGDTEAFF
-,TRBJ1-5,TRBD1,TRBV10-3,TGTGCCATCAGTTCGGACAGGGACATCGTTCAGCCCCAGCATTTT,CAISSDRDIVQPQHF
-,TRBJ1-6,-,TRBV19,TGTGCCAGTAGTACCAACGGTTGGCAGGGATTGTCACCCCTCCACTTT,CASSTNGWQGLSPLHF
-,TRBJ1-6,-,TRBV6-5,TGTGCCAGCTCCCCGGGGTGGCAGAATTCACCCCTCCACTTT,CASSPGWQNSPLHF
-,TRBJ1-4,-,TRBV5-5,TGTGCCAGCAGCTCCAACGACCCGGGGGTCGTTCGAGAAAAACTGTTTTTT,CASSSNDPGVVREKLFF
-,TRBJ2-5,-,TRBV5-1,TGCGCCAGCTCGCCGGGACGGTACCAAGAGACCCAGTACTTC,CASSPGRYQETQYF
-,TRBJ1-1,-,TRBV30,TGTGCCTGGAGGACGGGGGGGGCTGTGGCAGCTTTCTTT,CAWRTGGAVAAFF
few,TRBJ2-7,-,TRBV27,TGTGCCAGCAGCCCGCCACCGGGGACGTTCCCTTACGAGCAGTACTTC,CASSPPPGTFPYEQYF